This T cell receptor (beta chain) derives from a study of cytomegalovirus exposure and HLA in healthy donors. Germline V lookup: CDR1 MNHEY, CDR2 SMNVEV (reference sequence). V lost 3 bases, J lost 3 bases, and 3 bases stayed unmatched. The CDR3 contains 14 residues. Libraries were prepared by immunoSEQ multiplex PCR; TCRdb keeps only in-frame clonotypes and omits some of them. The repertoire holds tens of thousands of clones, with nearly 98% as singletons. This receptor was obtained from a woman under 30 in good health and CMV-seropositive. The sequenced material came from PBMCs. This chain uses TRBV27 with TRBJ1-1, with 8 bases that match TRBD1. In nucleotides, the CDR3 is TGTGCCAGCAGTTTTCAGGGGGCGGACACTGAAGCTTTCTTT. It encodes CASSFQGADTEAFF.